Reported below is one TCR beta chain. The clone's antigen remains unknown. Base qualities were left out, and no much larger clone turns up one base away. The source of the sample is a study of control samples from healthy donors and cancer patients (dated by TCRdb to 2018 to 2020). From cysteine to phenylalanine, the CDR3 is 16 amino acids long. Of the read, only the CDR3 DNA is kept; its 48 bases are in frame from base 1. Libraries were prepared through the immunoSEQ multiplex PCR assay. Imported from immuneACCESS, the table was reduced by TCRdb to in-frame sequences with V and J called. These copies leave out some clones; in studies compared against another copy, an unresolved V gene accounts for under half, and the cause of the remainder is not known. This sample gives about 75,000 clones in total; about four fifths of them show up just once. The ten most abundant clones make up less than 15% of the sample.

The rearranged chain carries TRBV21-1 and TRBJ2-7; the D call in the table, TRBD2, was not verified against the DNA. TRBV21-1 is tagged as a pseudogene. This clonotype was obtained from a man between 50 and 59 years old in good health. Sequences were obtained from blood. The CDR3 protein: CASSPDASDRRGEQYF. The sequenced DNA: TGTGCCAGCAGCCCCGACGCTAGCGACCGGCGGGGCGAGCAGTACTTC.